Each of the 21 T cell receptor beta chains below was sequenced from the same sample in a study of CD8 T cells in Susac syndrome. Reverse transcription used roughly 0.45 to 1 ug RNA and random hexamers. MiXCR, run by TCRdb on the immunoSEQ multiplex PCR reads, gives a single entry per CDR3 protein. The repertoire holds 300,000 or so distinct CDR3 sequences, with about 90% as singletons. The sequenced sample was CD4+ T cells from PBMCs. The receptors derive from a human donor with multiple sclerosis.

V is TRBV10-3 and J is TRBJ2-4; weak D call: TRBD2 (5 bases). This CDR3 has 14 amino acids. CDR1 and CDR2 from the germline V gene are ENHRY and SYGVKD. The germline V and J ends were trimmed by 10 bases and 0 bases, with 13 bases remaining between them. The CDR3 sequence: CATGKQLAKNIQYF. CDR3 DNA: TGTGCCACCGGGAAACAGCTAGCCAAAAACATTCAGTACTTC.

The chain recombines TRBV7-2 with TRBJ2-2; no clear D. Between the trimmed V and J ends, which lost 5 bases and 6 bases, there was a span of 10 bases. There are 13 residues in the CDR3. Germline V gene lookup returns CDR1 SGHTA and CDR2 FQGNSA. The CDR3 nucleotides are TGTGCCAGCAGCAGTTCTAGTCCCGGGGAGCTGTTTTTT. Protein: CASSSSSPGELFF.

The chain recombines TRBV5-1 with TRBJ2-5; D possibly corresponds to TRBD2 (7 bases). Per germline, CDR1 SGHRS and CDR2 YFSETQ. This CDR3 has 17 amino acids. V lost 0 bases and J lost 5, with 20 bases in between. The CDR3 region has the DNA TGCGCCAGCAGCTTGGCTACGGGGGGCTTAGGTTACGAGACCCAGTACTTC. It codes for CASSLATGGLGYETQYF.

The rearrangement joins TRBV24-1 to TRBJ2-7; D perhaps matches TRBD1 (6 bases). This CDR3 region has 16 residues. Trimming removed 3 bases at V and 3 bases at J, with 17 bases between. Germline assignment: CDR1 KGHDR and CDR2 SFDVKD. CDR3 DNA: TGTGCCACCAGTGATCAGATCGGGACACGAGACTACGAGCAGTACTTC. The encoded protein is CATSDQIGTRDYEQYF.

The V call is TRBV11-2, the J call TRBJ2-7; no reliable D call. The ends were cut back, 5 bases at V and 5 bases at J, with 19 bases in the middle. CDR3 length: 15 residues. Germline CDR1 is SGHAT and CDR2 is FQNNGV. CDR3 amino acids: CASSPRRALGHEQYF. CDR3 in DNA: TGTGCCAGCAGCCCACGAAGGGCTTTGGGCCACGAGCAGTACTTC.

V gene TRBV4-3 combines with J gene TRBJ2-1; TRBD2 matches 8 bases. The CDR3 sequence is 17 residues long. Germline assignment: CDR1 LGHNA and CDR2 YSLEER. V dropped 1 base and J dropped 6; count of bases not matched to a gene: 11. Here the CDR3 DNA reads TGCGCCAGCAGCCAAGCTGCTACTAGCGGCCTACTCAATGAGCAGTTCTTC. Its protein is CASSQAATSGLLNEQFF.

The chain employs TRBV6-5 and TRBJ2-3, with TRBD1 matching over 9 bases. This CDR3 is 16 amino acids long. Germline V CDR1 and CDR2: MNHEY, SVGAGI. Unmatched junction bases numbered 9, after V lost 2 bases and J lost 6 bases. The CDR3 is CASSYLGQGPRDTQYF. The CDR3 DNA reads as TGTGCCAGCAGTTACCTTGGACAGGGGCCGCGGGATACGCAGTATTTT.

This clonotype came up once. The CDR3 DNA reads TGTGCCTGGGACGCGAACGGAGCTGGAGAGACCCAGTACTTC. Its protein is CAWDANGAGETQYF. The gene calls are TRBV30 and TRBJ2-5; D is unclear. The CDR3 loop spans 14 amino acids. The germline V gene has CDR1 GTSNPN and CDR2 SVGIG (reference sequence). Trimming cost V 5 bases and J 4 bases, with 17 bases left between them.

V gene TRBV9 combines with J gene TRBJ2-2; D is uncertain. The germline V gene encodes CDR1 SGDLS and CDR2 YYNGEE. This CDR3 region has 16 residues. The germline V and J ends were trimmed by 4 bases and 5 bases, with 18 bases remaining between them. This CDR3 reads CASSPQTSPVTGELFF. In DNA, the CDR3 is TGTGCCAGCAGCCCCCAGACGTCTCCGGTGACCGGGGAGCTGTTTTTT.

The genes are TRBV5-1 and TRBJ2-7; D might be TRBD1 (6 bases). The CDR3 is 17 amino acids. CDR1 and CDR2 (germline): SGHRS, YFSETQ. V gave up 0 bases and J gave up 1 base, with 17 bases separating them. The CDR3 region has the DNA TGCGCCAGCAGCTTGGCCGTGGACAGCGAGGGGTCCTACGAGCAGTACTTC. It is translated as CASSLAVDSEGSYEQYF.

The chain employs TRBV2 and TRBJ2-1; TRBD1 matches 9 bases. This CDR3 region has 15 residues. The germline V gene has CDR1 SNHLY and CDR2 FYNNEI. V was pared by 5 bases and J by 4 bases, with 6 bases of the junction left unmatched. The CDR3 nucleotides read TGTGCCAGCAGTTCCGGGACAGGGAGATACAATGAGCAGTTCTTC. It is translated as CASSSGTGRYNEQFF.

The table lists this clonotype with a count of one. The V gene is TRBV3-1, the J gene TRBJ2-7, with D possibly being TRBD2 (5 bases). The V gene lost 5 bases and the J gene lost 6 bases, with 20 bases spanning the gap. The CDR3 contains 15 residues. Per germline, CDR1 LGHDT and CDR2 YNNKEL (reference sequence). Here the CDR3 DNA reads TGTGCCAGCAGCGAACTAGACGGTACGGGTGGCGAGCAGTACTTC. This translates into CASSELDGTGGEQYF.

The V gene is TRBV5-6, the J gene TRBJ2-4; unclear D gene. CDR3 size: 14 residues. V was clipped by 0 bases and J by 2 bases, with 6 bases between them. Germline V gene lookup returns CDR1 SGHDT and CDR2 YYEEEE. The CDR3 region has the DNA TGTGCCAGCAGCTTGGGGTTAACCAAAAACATTCAGTACTTC. It encodes CASSLGLTKNIQYF.

The table lists this clonotype with a few counts. V and J are TRBV30 and TRBJ2-7; D possibly corresponds to TRBD1 (5 bases). From germline, CDR1 is GTSNPN and CDR2 SVGIG (reference sequence). V shed 2 bases and J shed 6 bases, with 17 bases lying between them. The CDR3 is 14 amino acids. In DNA, the CDR3 is TGTGCCTGGAGTAGTTATACAGGAACCCGCGAGCAGTACTTC. This encodes CAWSSYTGTREQYF.

The rearrangement joins TRBV12-3 or TRBV12-4 to TRBJ2-1; 9 bases agree with TRBD2. V trimming: 7 bases; J trimming: 5 bases; junction bases outside the gene matches: 12. This CDR3 is 16 amino acids long. The CDR3 sequence is CASKDPTSGHHNEQFF. CDR3 bases: TGTGCCAGCAAAGACCCGACTAGCGGACACCACAATGAGCAGTTCTTC.

The CDR3 is CSARNVLGIYNEQFF. CDR3 in DNA: TGCAGTGCTAGAAACGTCTTAGGGATCTACAATGAGCAGTTCTTC. The rearrangement joins TRBV20-1 to TRBJ2-1; D unresolved. CDR1 is DFQATT and CDR2 is SNEGSKA in the germline V gene (reference sequence). This CDR3 is 15 amino acids long. V gave up 2 bases and J gave up 3 bases, with 14 bases separating them.

The chain recombines TRBV11-2 with TRBJ2-1; D is unclear. The V gene's germline CDR1 is SGHAT and CDR2 FQNNGV. V lost 4 bases, J lost 2 bases, and 9 bases lay in between. The CDR3 loop spans 14 amino acids. CDR3 protein: CASSSDVAYNEQFF. The CDR3 nucleotides are TGTGCCAGCAGCTCGGACGTCGCCTACAATGAGCAGTTCTTC.

The chain employs TRBV6-1 and TRBJ2-3; 7 bases match TRBD2. CDR3 length: 19 amino acids. Germline V gives CDR1 MNHNS, CDR2 SASEGT. Trimming took 7 bases from V and 1 from J; bases not matched to a gene: 20. The CDR3 spells CASTLITSDLALGTDTQYF. The CDR3 DNA follows: TGTGCCAGCACCCTAATTACTAGCGACCTCGCTCTGGGCACAGATACGCAGTATTTT.

The chain couples TRBV7-2 to TRBJ2-2, with 8 bases that match TRBD2. Germline trimming cut 4 bases from V and 4 bases from J; bases unmatched to any gene: 2. CDR1 is SGHTA, CDR2 FQGNSA, per germline. The CDR3 runs 14 residues. The CDR3 sequence is CASSSTSGTGELFF. The CDR3 DNA reads as TGTGCCAGCAGCTCCACTAGCGGCACCGGGGAGCTGTTTTTT.

The chain carries TRBV20-1 and TRBJ1-4; D is perhaps TRBD1 (5 bases). V was trimmed by 5 bases and J by 13 bases, leaving 20 bases between them. CDR3 length: 13 amino acids. Germline loops: CDR1 DFQATT, CDR2 SNEGSKA (reference sequence). The CDR3 nucleotides read TGCAGTGCTTCCCGGGACGTCTCGTTAGGACTGTTTTTT. It translates to CSASRDVSLGLFF.

This rearrangement joins TRBV24-1 to TRBJ1-5; D is uncertain. Germline V lookup: CDR1 KGHDR, CDR2 SFDVKD. CDR3 size: 15 residues. V was clipped by 6 bases and J by 3 bases, with 14 bases between them. Here the CDR3 reads CATSRAGNSNQPQHF. Here the CDR3 DNA reads TGTGCCACCAGTAGGGCGGGGAACTCCAATCAGCCCCAGCATTTT.